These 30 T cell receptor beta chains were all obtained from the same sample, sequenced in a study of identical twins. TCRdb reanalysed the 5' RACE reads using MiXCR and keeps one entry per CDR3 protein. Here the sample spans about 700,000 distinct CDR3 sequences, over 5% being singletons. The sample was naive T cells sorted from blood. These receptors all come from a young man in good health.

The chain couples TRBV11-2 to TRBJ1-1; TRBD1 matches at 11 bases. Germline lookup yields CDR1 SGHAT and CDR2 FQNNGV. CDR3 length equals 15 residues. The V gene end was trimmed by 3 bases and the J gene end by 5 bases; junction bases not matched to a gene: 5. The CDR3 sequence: CASSFGGDRGTEAFF. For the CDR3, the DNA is TGTGCCAGCAGCTTTGGAGGGGACAGGGGGACTGAAGCTTTCTTT.

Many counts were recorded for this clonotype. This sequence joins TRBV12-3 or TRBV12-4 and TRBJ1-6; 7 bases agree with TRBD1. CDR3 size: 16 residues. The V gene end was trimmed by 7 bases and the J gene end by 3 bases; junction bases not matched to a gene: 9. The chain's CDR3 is CASKRDSHFYNSPLHF. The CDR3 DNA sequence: TGTGCCAGCAAAAGGGACAGCCACTTCTATAATTCACCCCTCCACTTT.

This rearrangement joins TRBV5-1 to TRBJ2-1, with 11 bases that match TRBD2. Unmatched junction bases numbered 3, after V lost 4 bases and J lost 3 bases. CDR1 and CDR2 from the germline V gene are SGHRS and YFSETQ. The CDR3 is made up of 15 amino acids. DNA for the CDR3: TGCGCCAGCAGCAATGGGACTAGCGGCTACAATGAGCAGTTCTTC. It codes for CASSNGTSGYNEQFF.

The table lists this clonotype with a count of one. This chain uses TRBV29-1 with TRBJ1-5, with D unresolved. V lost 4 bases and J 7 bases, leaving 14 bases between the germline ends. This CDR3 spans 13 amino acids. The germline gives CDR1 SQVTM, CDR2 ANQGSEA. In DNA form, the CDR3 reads TGCAGCGTTGCAGTCAGAGTCGGGCAGCCCCAGCATTTT. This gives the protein CSVAVRVGQPQHF.

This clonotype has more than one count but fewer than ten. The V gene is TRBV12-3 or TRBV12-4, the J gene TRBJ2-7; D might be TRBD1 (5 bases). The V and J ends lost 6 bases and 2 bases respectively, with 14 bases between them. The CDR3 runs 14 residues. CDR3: CASRYIGRAYEQYF. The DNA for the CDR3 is TGTGCCAGCAGATACATCGGCAGGGCCTACGAGCAGTACTTC.

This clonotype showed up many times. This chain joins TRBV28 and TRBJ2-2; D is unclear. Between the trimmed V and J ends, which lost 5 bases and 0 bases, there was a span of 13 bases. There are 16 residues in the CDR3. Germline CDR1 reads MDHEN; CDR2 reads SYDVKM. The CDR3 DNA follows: TGTGCCAGCAGTCGGCCCCGGGCCTCGAACACCGGGGAGCTGTTTTTT. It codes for CASSRPRASNTGELFF.

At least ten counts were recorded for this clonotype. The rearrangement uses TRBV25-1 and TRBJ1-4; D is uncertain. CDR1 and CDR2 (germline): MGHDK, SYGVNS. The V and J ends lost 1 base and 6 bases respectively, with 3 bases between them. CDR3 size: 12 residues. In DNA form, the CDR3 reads TGTGCCAGCAGTGAATCGGATGAAAAACTGTTTTTT. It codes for CASSESDEKLFF. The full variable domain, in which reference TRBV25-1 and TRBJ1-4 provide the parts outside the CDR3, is EADIYQTPRYLVIGTGKKITLECSQTMGHDKMYWYQQDPGMELHLIHYSYGVNSTEKGDLSSESTVSRIRTEHFPLTLESARPSHTSQYLCASSESDEKLFFGSGTQLSVL.

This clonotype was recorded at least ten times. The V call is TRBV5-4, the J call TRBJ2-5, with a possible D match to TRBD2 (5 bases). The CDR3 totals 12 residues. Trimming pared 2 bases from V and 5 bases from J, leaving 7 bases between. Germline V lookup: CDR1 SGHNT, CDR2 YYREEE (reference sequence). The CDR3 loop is CASSLWEETQYF. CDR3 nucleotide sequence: TGTGCCAGCAGCTTATGGGAGGAGACCCAGTACTTC.

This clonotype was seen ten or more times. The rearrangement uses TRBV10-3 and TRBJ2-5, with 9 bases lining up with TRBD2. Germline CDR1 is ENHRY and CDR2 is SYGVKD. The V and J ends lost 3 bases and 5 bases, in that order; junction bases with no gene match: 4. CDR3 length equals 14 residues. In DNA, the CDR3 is TGTGCCATCAGTGAAGGTCTAGCGGGGGAGACCCAGTACTTC. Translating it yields CAISEGLAGETQYF.

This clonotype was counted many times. The CDR3 sequence: CATSRVEGSSSYEQYF. Here the CDR3 DNA reads TGTGCCACCAGCAGAGTAGAGGGGTCGAGCTCCTACGAGCAGTACTTC. The chain uses TRBV15 and TRBJ2-7; D is possibly TRBD1 or TRBD2 (5 bases each). The V gene's germline CDR1 is LNHNV and CDR2 YYDKDF (reference sequence). This CDR3 has 16 residues. V lost 1 base, J lost 0 bases, and 13 bases lay in between.

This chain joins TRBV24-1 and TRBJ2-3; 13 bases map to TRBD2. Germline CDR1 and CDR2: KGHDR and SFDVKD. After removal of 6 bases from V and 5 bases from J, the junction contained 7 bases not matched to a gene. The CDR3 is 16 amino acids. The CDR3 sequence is CATSPGLAGAVDTQYF. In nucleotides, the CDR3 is TGTGCCACCAGTCCCGGACTAGCGGGAGCGGTAGATACGCAGTATTTT.

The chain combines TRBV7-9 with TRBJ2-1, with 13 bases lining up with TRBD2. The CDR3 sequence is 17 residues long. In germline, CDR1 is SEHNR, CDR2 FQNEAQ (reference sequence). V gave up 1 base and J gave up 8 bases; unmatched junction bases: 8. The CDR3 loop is CASSLGGLAGVSHEQFF. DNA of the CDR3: TGTGCCAGCAGCTTAGGTGGACTAGCGGGAGTAAGCCATGAGCAGTTCTTC.

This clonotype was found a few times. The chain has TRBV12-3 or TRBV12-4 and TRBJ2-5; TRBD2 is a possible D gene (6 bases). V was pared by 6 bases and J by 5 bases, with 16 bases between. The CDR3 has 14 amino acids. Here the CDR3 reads CASRPAGPWETQYF. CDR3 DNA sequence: TGTGCCAGCAGACCAGCGGGCCCGTGGGAGACCCAGTACTTC.

For the CDR3, the DNA is TGTGCCAGCATCAGAGGACAGGGAGAGACCCAGTACTTC. This translates into CASIRGQGETQYF. The chain uses TRBV7-9 and TRBJ2-5, with 8 bases fitting TRBD1. CDR1 and CDR2 (germline): SEHNR, FQNEAQ (reference sequence). V lost 7 bases and J lost 4; bases outside the gene matches: 5. The CDR3 loop spans 13 amino acids.

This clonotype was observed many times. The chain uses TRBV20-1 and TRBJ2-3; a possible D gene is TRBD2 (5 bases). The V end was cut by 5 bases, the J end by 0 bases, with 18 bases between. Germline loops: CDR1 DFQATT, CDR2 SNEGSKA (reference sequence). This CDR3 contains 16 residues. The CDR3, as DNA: TGCAGTGCTTCTCCGCTAAGCGGAAGGAGCACAGATACGCAGTATTTT. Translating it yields CSASPLSGRSTDTQYF.

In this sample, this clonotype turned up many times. CDR3 sequence: CASSLEPLGRGPKGEQYV. CDR3 DNA: TGCGCCAGCAGCTTGGAACCACTAGGAAGAGGCCCTAAGGGCGAGCAGTACGTC. V usage is TRBV5-1 and J usage is TRBJ2-7, with D perhaps TRBD2 (5 bases). Germline V gene data show CDR1 as SGHRS and CDR2 as YFSETQ. The CDR3 is made up of 18 amino acids. The V end was cut by 0 bases, the J end by 6 bases, with 25 bases between.

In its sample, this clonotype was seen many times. The CDR3 spells CASSAGQGDTEAFF. The CDR3 nucleotides are TGTGCCAGCAGCGCGGGACAGGGGGACACTGAAGCTTTCTTT. The chain links TRBV5-6 to TRBJ1-1; 11 nucleotides line up with TRBD1. Germline trimming cut 4 bases from V and 3 bases from J; bases unmatched to any gene: 2. This CDR3 has 14 residues. Germline V gene lookup returns CDR1 SGHDT and CDR2 YYEEEE.

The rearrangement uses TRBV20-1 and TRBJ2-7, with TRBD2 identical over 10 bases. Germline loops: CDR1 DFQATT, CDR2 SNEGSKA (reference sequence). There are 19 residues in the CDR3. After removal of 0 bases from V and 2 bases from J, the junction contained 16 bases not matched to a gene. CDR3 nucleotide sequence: TGCAGTGCTAGAGAAGAATGGGGTACCGGGACTAGCGCGACCTACGAGCAGTACTTC. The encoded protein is CSAREEWGTGTSATYEQYF.

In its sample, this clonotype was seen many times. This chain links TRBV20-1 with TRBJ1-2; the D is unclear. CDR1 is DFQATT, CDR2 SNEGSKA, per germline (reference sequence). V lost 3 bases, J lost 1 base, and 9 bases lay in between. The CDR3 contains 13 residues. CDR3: CSAREGVNYGYTF. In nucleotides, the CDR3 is TGCAGTGCTAGGGAAGGCGTTAACTATGGCTACACCTTC.

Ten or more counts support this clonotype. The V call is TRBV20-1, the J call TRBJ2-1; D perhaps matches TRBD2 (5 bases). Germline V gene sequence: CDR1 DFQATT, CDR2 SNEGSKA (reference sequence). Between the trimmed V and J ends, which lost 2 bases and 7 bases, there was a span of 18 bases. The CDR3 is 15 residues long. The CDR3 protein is CSARIMRVGRNEQFF. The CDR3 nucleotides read TGCAGTGCTAGAATAATGAGGGTAGGTCGAAATGAGCAGTTCTTC.

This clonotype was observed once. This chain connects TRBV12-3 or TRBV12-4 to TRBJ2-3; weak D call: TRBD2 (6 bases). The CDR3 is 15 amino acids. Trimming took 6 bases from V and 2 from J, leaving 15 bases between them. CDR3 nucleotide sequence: TGTGCCAGCAGCCCACCCCTAGCGAACACAGATACGCAGTATTTT. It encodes CASSPPLANTDTQYF.

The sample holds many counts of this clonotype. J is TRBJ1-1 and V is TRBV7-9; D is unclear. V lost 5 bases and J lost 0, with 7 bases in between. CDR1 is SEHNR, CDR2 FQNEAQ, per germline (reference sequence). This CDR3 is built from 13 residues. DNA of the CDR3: TGTGCCAGCAGCCGGGAGGTGAACACTGAAGCTTTCTTT. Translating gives CASSREVNTEAFF.

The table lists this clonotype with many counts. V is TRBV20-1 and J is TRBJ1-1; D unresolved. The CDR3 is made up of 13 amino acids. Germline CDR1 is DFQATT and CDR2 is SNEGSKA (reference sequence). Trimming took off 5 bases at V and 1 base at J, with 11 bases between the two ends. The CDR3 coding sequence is TGCAGTGCTCCTAAACATGGGAACACTGAAGCTTTCTTT. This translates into CSAPKHGNTEAFF.

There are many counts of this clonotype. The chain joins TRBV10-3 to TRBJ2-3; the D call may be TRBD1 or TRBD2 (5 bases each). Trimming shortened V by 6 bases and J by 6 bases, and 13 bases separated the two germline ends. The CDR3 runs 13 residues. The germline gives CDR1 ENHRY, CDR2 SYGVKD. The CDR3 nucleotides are TGTGCCATCAGCTCGGGACCGCTGGATACGCAGTATTTT. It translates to CAISSGPLDTQYF.

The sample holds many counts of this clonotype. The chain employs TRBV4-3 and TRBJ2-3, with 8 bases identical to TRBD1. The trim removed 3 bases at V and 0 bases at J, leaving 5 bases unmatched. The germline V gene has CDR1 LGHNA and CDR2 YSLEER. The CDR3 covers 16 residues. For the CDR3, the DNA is TGCGCCAGCAGCCAGGAGCGGACAGGGAGCACAGATACGCAGTATTTT. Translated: CASSQERTGSTDTQYF.

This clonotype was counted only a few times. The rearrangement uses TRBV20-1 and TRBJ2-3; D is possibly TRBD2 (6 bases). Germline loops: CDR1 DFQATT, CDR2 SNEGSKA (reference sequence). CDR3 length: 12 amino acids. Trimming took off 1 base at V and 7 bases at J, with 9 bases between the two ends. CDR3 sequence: CSARGTTNTQYF. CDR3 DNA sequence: TGCAGTGCTAGAGGGACTACCAATACGCAGTATTTT.

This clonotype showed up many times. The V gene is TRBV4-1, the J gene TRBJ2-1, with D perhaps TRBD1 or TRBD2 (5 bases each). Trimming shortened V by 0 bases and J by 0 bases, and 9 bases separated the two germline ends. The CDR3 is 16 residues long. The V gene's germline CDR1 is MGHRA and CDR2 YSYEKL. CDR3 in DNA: TGCGCCAGCAGCCAAGATTGGGGGTCCTCCTACAATGAGCAGTTCTTC. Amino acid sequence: CASSQDWGSSYNEQFF.

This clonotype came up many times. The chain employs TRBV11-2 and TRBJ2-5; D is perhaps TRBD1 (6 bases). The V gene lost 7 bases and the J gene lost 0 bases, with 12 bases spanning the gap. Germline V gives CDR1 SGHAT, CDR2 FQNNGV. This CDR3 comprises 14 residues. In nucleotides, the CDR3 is TGTGCCAGCACCCCCGAGGGGGACCAAGAGACCCAGTACTTC. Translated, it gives CASTPEGDQETQYF.

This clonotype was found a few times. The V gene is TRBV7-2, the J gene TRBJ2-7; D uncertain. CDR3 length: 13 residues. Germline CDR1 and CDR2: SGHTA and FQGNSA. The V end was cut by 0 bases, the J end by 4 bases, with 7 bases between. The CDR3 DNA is TGTGCCAGCAGCTTAGCGGCGATTTACGAGCAGTACTTC. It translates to CASSLAAIYEQYF.

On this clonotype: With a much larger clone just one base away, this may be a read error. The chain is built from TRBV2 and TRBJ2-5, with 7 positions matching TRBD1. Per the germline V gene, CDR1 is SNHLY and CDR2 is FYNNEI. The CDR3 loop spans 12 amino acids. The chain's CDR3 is CASGTAQEPQYF. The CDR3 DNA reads TGTGCCAGCGGGACAGCCCAAGAGCCCCAGTACTTC.